This T cell receptor (beta chain) appears in the sequencing data of a study of T-cell reconstitution after alpha-beta-depleted transplantation in children. This clonotype occurred a few times. Per the germline V gene, CDR1 is SGHTA and CDR2 is FQGTGA. The CDR3 has 17 amino acids. V lost 0 bases and J lost 0, with 12 bases in between. The TCRbeta library was prepared with unique molecular identifiers. TCRdb called the PCR reads again in MiXCR, with one record for every CDR3 protein. The sample has 450,000 to 550,000 distinct CDR3 sequences, 11% seen once. This chain uses TRBV7-3 with TRBJ2-1; D remains ambiguous. This receptor was obtained from a female patient aged 2 to 10 who had a stem cell transplant for aplastic anemia, so the T cells may come from the graft donor. Sequences were derived from PBMCs, mostly from graft donor cells, sampled 180 days after TCRalphabeta/CD19-depleted stem cell transplant. The CDR3 DNA is TGTGCCAGCAGCTTAACGTACGGACCGAGCTCCTACAATGAGCAGTTCTTC. This sequence encodes CASSLTYGPSSYNEQFF.